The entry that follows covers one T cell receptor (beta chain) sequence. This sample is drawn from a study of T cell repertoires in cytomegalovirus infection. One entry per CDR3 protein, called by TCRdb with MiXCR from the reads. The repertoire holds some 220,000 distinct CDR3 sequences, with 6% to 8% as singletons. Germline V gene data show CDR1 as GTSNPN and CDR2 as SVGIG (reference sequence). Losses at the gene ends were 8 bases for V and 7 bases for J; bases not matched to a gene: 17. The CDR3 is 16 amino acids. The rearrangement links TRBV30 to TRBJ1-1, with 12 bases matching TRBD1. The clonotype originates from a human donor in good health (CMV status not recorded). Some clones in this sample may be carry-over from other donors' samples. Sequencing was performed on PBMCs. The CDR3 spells CARIGRGTGGRSEAFF. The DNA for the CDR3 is TGTGCCCGGATCGGTAGAGGGACAGGGGGCAGGAGTGAAGCTTTCTTT.